This TCR beta chain stems from a study of blood T cell repertoires in COVID-19. The wider study: PBMCs, B-cell-depleted T cells, or T cells were the source of the cDNA or gDNA that made up the material.

Recruits, aged about 18 to 100 years, lived in approximately 26 US areas. Per the authors' pipeline: Amplification with reference gene primers provided the estimates of nucleated cell counts. TCRdb's table, derived via immunoSEQ multiplex PCR, lists solely in-frame clones and lacks some. That table is the source of V, J and clone size, and D and trimming were worked out from the DNA. The data contain about 200,000 clones, approximately 86% of them singletons. This CDR3 has 14 amino acids. V was clipped by 5 bases and J by 6 bases; unmatched bases: 6. The germline V gene encodes CDR1 MNHEY and CDR2 SMNVEV (reference sequence).

The chain combines TRBV27 with TRBJ2-2; 7 positions agree with TRBD2. Sequencing was performed on PBMCs or T cells enriched from blood (not recorded which). The sequence came from a woman aged 25 to 45 who had been exposed to COVID-19. CDR3 loop: CASSLSGASGELFF. The CDR3 nucleotides read TGTGCCAGCAGTCTGAGCGGGGCCTCCGGGGAGCTGTTTTTT.